These 8 T cell receptor beta chains were all obtained from the same sample, sequenced in a study of T cells in Graves' hyperthyroidism and ophthalmopathy. RNA transcripts yielded amplified TCR beta CDR3 regions. When the TCR CDR3 underwent first-round RT-PCR, the HTBI primer set was used. TCRdb used MiXCR to reprocess the multiplex PCR reads, holding one entry per CDR3 protein. The data contain about 840,000 distinct CDR3 sequences, 35% to 45% of them singletons. Sequences were obtained from blood. The receptor set was obtained from a man in his late teens or twenties with Graves' hyperthyroidism.

The chain combines TRBV29-1 with TRBJ2-2; D gene unclear. V lost 3 bases and J lost 8, with 4 bases in between. In germline, CDR1 is SQVTM, CDR2 ANQGSEA. The CDR3 totals 10 residues. In DNA, the CDR3 is TGCAGCGTTGAGTTAGGGGAGCTGTTTTTT. The encoded protein is CSVELGELFF.

This clonotype has a handful of counts. This chain connects TRBV7-9 to TRBJ2-7; 8 positions match TRBD1. Trimming at V came to 5 bases and at J to 2 bases, leaving 8 bases not matched to a gene. Germline assignment: CDR1 SEHNR and CDR2 FQNEAQ (reference sequence). The length of the CDR3 is 15 residues. CDR3 in amino acids: CASSAPGTGPYEQYF. DNA for the CDR3: TGTGCCAGCAGCGCTCCCGGGACAGGTCCCTACGAGCAGTACTTC.

The chain joins TRBV2 to TRBJ1-4; no clear D. V was clipped by 11 bases and J by 3 bases, with 13 bases between them. This CDR3 is built from 13 residues. Germline CDR1 SNHLY, CDR2 FYNNEI. CDR3 in amino acids: CAGINSPNEKLFF. The CDR3 nucleotides read TGTGCCGGCATCAACTCGCCTAATGAAAAACTGTTTTTT.

CDR3 bases: TGTGCCTGGAGTACGGACAGGCGCAATCAGCCCCAGCATTTT. It codes for CAWSTDRRNQPQHF. V is TRBV30 and J is TRBJ1-5, with 7 nucleotides matching TRBD1. The CDR3 sequence is 14 residues long. Trimming cost V 2 bases and J 2 bases; bases outside gene matches: 3. Germline V gene sequence: CDR1 GTSNPN, CDR2 SVGIG (reference sequence).

The chain recombines TRBV7-8 with TRBJ2-5; D gene unclear. Looked up from germline, CDR1 is SGHVS and CDR2 is FQNEAQ. The CDR3 loop spans 12 amino acids. V lost 7 bases and J lost 5, with 11 bases in between. The CDR3, as DNA: TGTGCCAGCACCCCTTATGGGGAGACCCAGTACTTC. Translation: CASTPYGETQYF.

The V call is TRBV2, the J call TRBJ1-2, with a tentative D call TRBD1 (5 bases). The germline V gene encodes CDR1 SNHLY and CDR2 FYNNEI. Trimming cost V 7 bases and J 3 bases, with 12 bases left between them. CDR3 size: 13 residues. Here the CDR3 reads CASTLDTYYGYTF. CDR3 coding DNA: TGTGCCAGCACCCTGGACACCTACTATGGCTACACCTTC.

Ten or more counts support this clonotype. This chain joins TRBV24-1 and TRBJ2-5; maybe TRBD1 (6 bases). The V and J ends lost 1 base and 1 base respectively, with 12 bases between them. Germline V gives CDR1 KGHDR, CDR2 SFDVKD. This CDR3 is 16 amino acids long. This CDR3 reads CATSDFGQQGQETQYF. Here the CDR3 DNA reads TGTGCCACCAGTGATTTCGGGCAACAGGGCCAAGAGACCCAGTACTTC.

The rearrangement links TRBV29-1 to TRBJ2-7, with D maybe TRBD2 (6 bases). The CDR3 has 14 residues. Germline CDR1 is SQVTM and CDR2 is ANQGSEA. V lost 7 bases and J 0 bases, leaving 16 bases between the germline ends. The CDR3 nucleotides read TGCAGCGCGTCCGGGGGACTCTTCTCCTACGAGCAGTACTTC. Its protein product is CSASGGLFSYEQYF.